This TCR beta chain was identified in a study of cytomegalovirus exposure and HLA in healthy donors. Amplification used 60 Vbeta primers and 13 Jbeta primers. Study processing details: Later analysis identified roughly 84 million unique TCR beta chains, around 10 million shared. Sequencing was performed with immunoSEQ multiplex PCR; in TCRdb, only in-frame clones are kept and a portion is missing. The V and J calls and clone size were taken over from that table, and D and trimming were inferred from the DNA. The table for this sample gives some 160,000 clones. Germline CDR1 is SGDLS and CDR2 is YYNGEE. V shed 1 base and J shed 1 base, with 9 bases lying between them. The CDR3 runs to 15 residues.

V gene TRBV9 combines with J gene TRBJ2-1; D is possibly TRBD2 (5 bases). The sequence derives from a man under 40 in good health and CMV-seronegative. Sequenced: PBMCs. CDR3 amino acids: CASSVRAESYNEQFF. In DNA form, the CDR3 reads TGTGCCAGCAGCGTAAGAGCGGAGTCCTACAATGAGCAGTTCTTC. The full variable domain, rest sourced from reference TRBV9 and TRBJ2-1, is DSGVTQTPKHLITATGQRVTLRCSPRSGDLSVYWYQQSLDQGLQFLIQYYNGEERAKGNILERFSAQQFPDLHSELNLSSLELGDSALYFCASSVRAESYNEQFFGPGTRLTVL.